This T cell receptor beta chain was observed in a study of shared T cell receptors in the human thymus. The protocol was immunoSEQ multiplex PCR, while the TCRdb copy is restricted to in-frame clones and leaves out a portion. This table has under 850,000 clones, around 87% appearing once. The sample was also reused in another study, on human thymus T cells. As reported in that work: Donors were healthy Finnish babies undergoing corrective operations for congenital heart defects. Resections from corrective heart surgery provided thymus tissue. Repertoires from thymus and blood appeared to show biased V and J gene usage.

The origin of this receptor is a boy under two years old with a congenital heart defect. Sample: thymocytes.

CDR3 nucleotides: TGTGCCAGTAGTATTCCCAGACAGGGGAATCAGCCCCAGCATTTT. Amino acid sequence: CASSIPRQGNQPQHF. The rearrangement links TRBV19 to TRBJ1-5; 8 bases line up with TRBD1. CDR3 size: 15 residues. Germline loops: CDR1 LNHDA, CDR2 SQIVND (reference sequence). V lost 3 bases and J lost 4; bases outside the gene matches: 5.